Following are 23 T cell receptor beta chains from one sample sequenced in a study of shared clonotypes between healthy human individuals. Here immunoSEQ multiplex PCR was the method, and the copy in TCRdb shows in-frame clones only, minus some. The sample lists 800,000 or so clones, 96% occurring once. It was CD45RO-negative cells, positively selected for CCR7, that made up naive CD8 cells, with terminally differentiated effector memory CD45RA+ cells excluded. Sample: naive CD8+ T cells sorted from blood. These receptors came from a man younger than 40 in good health.

This sequence joins TRBV2 and TRBJ2-1; D call uncertain. Germline V lookup: CDR1 SNHLY, CDR2 FYNNEI. Trimming took 0 bases from V and 5 from J, leaving 5 bases between them. This CDR3 is built from 13 residues. CDR3 region: CASSEANHNEQFF. The CDR3 nucleotides read TGTGCCAGCAGTGAAGCGAATCACAATGAGCAGTTCTTC. Drawing the rest from reference TRBV2 and TRBJ2-1, the complete variable domain is EPEVTQTPSHQVTQMGQEVILRCVPISNHLYFYWYRQILGQKVEFLVSFYNNEISEKSEIFDDQFSVERPDGSNFTLKIRSTKLEDSAMYFCASSEANHNEQFFGPGTRLTVL.

This clone showed up just once. The chain links TRBV29-1 to TRBJ1-1; D might be TRBD1 (6 bases). CDR1 is SQVTM and CDR2 is ANQGSEA in the germline V gene. V was pared by 5 bases and J by 7 bases, with 11 bases between. This CDR3 is built from 11 residues. The CDR3 nucleotides are TGCAGCGTTCCCGGGACATATGAAGCTTTCTTT. This translates into CSVPGTYEAFF.

The V and J genes are TRBV5-1 and TRBJ1-2; D not resolved. Per germline, CDR1 SGHRS and CDR2 YFSETQ. The CDR3 is 14 amino acids. Trimming pared 5 bases from V and 8 bases from J, leaving 19 bases between. The chain's CDR3 is CASSQTDGSKGYTF. The CDR3 region has the DNA TGCGCCAGCAGTCAGACGGACGGGTCTAAGGGCTACACCTTC.

This chain connects TRBV15 to TRBJ2-7, with 9 bases fitting TRBD1. CDR3 size: 15 residues. Trimming took 2 bases from V and 5 from J; bases not matched to a gene: 7. The germline CDR1 and CDR2 sequences are LNHNV and YYDKDF (reference sequence). In DNA, the CDR3 is TGTGCCACCAGCAGATCGAGACAGGGGGACAACGAGCAGTACTTC. This encodes CATSRSRQGDNEQYF.

This clone came up once. The chain uses TRBV7-2 and TRBJ2-1, with 8 nucleotides matching TRBD2. This CDR3 contains 14 residues. CDR1 and CDR2 (germline): SGHTA, FQGNSA. V dropped 10 bases and J dropped 0; count of bases not matched to a gene: 5. The CDR3 spells CANQRESSYNEQFF. The CDR3 DNA is TGTGCCAACCAGCGGGAGAGCTCCTACAATGAGCAGTTCTTC. The whole variable domain, filled in from reference TRBV7-2 and TRBJ2-1, reads GAGVSQSPSNKVTEKGKDVELRCDPISGHTALYWYRQSLGQGLEFLIYFQGNSAPDKSGLPSDRFSAERTGGSVSTLTIQRTQQEDSAVYLCANQRESSYNEQFFGPGTRLTVL.

This clone has more than one count but fewer than ten. This sequence joins TRBV7-9 and TRBJ2-2, with D perhaps matching TRBD2 (5 bases). CDR1 is SEHNR and CDR2 is FQNEAQ in the germline V gene (reference sequence). Trimming removed 4 bases at V and 6 bases at J, with 21 bases between. The CDR3 is 17 residues long. In DNA form, the CDR3 reads TGTGCCAGCAGCTACTACTTTAATACCGGGAAGGCCGGGGAGCTGTTTTTT. Translating gives CASSYYFNTGKAGELFF.

This clone occurred once. Other DNA variants within this sample encode the same CDR3. The chain is built from TRBV7-2 and TRBJ2-1; D is ambiguous. The CDR3 loop spans 13 amino acids. V lost 3 bases to trimming and J lost 4 bases, with 7 bases between them. Germline V gene data show CDR1 as SGHTA and CDR2 as FQGNSA. The chain's CDR3 is CASSLSAYNEQFF. CDR3 sequence (DNA): TGTGCCAGCAGCTTGAGCGCATACAATGAGCAGTTCTTC.

Here the CDR3 DNA reads TGTGCCAGCAGCCAAAGACAGGGGGTTGGCGTCCGGGCCAACGTCCTGACTTTC. Encoded protein: CASSQRQGVGVRANVLTF. J is TRBJ2-6 and V is TRBV5-6, with TRBD1 matching 9 bases. This CDR3 has 18 residues. The V segment lost 4 bases and the J segment 5 bases; nucleotides outside the gene matches: 13. Germline V gene lookup returns CDR1 SGHDT and CDR2 YYEEEE.

This rearrangement joins TRBV27 to TRBJ1-2; D may be TRBD1 (5 bases). The CDR3 consists of 12 residues. The germline CDR1 and CDR2 sequences are MNHEY and SMNVEV (reference sequence). V shed 6 bases and J shed 2 bases, with 7 bases lying between them. This CDR3 is CASRGQNYGYTF. The CDR3 nucleotides read TGTGCCAGCAGGGGGCAGAACTATGGCTACACCTTC.

The rearrangement uses TRBV27 and TRBJ2-7, with TRBD1 identical over 7 bases. V lost 2 bases and J lost 0; bases outside the gene matches: 7. The CDR3 loop spans 16 amino acids. CDR1 is MNHEY, CDR2 SMNVEV, per germline (reference sequence). CDR3 loop: CASSLGATGSSYEQYF. As DNA, the CDR3 is TGTGCCAGCAGTTTAGGGGCGACAGGGAGCTCCTACGAGCAGTACTTC.

The chain links TRBV5-5 to TRBJ2-7; D gene ambiguous. From germline, CDR1 is SGHKS and CDR2 YYEKEE (reference sequence). This CDR3 has 16 amino acids. V lost 0 bases and J lost 0, with 13 bases in between. CDR3 sequence reads: CASSLGRASNSYEQYF. In DNA, the CDR3 is TGTGCCAGCAGCTTGGGACGGGCCTCGAACTCCTACGAGCAGTACTTC.

Turning to this clone: The sample holds other DNA sequences that translate to the same CDR3. The chain links TRBV2 to TRBJ2-1, with D hard to call. Trimming left V 9 bases short and J 5 bases short, with 2 bases between. The germline CDR1 and CDR2 sequences are SNHLY and FYNNEI. The CDR3 runs to 9 residues. The CDR3 reads CASNNEQFF. DNA for the CDR3: TGTGCCAGTAACAATGAGCAGTTCTTC.

The chain employs TRBV10-3 and TRBJ2-7; 10 nucleotides align to TRBD1. The J segment lost 3 bases and the V segment lost 2 bases, leaving 4 bases of the junction unmatched. CDR3 size: 15 residues. Germline CDR1 is ENHRY and CDR2 is SYGVKD. The CDR3 loop reads CAISEPDRGLYEQYF. The DNA of the CDR3 is TGTGCCATCAGTGAGCCAGACAGGGGGCTCTACGAGCAGTACTTC.

The V call is TRBV5-1, the J call TRBJ1-2; no clear D. The germline CDR1 and CDR2 sequences are SGHRS and YFSETQ. The ends were cut back, 1 base at V and 5 bases at J, with 15 bases in the middle. This CDR3 has 15 residues. CDR3 in DNA: TGCGCCAGCAGCTTGAAACCGGGAGAACCTTATGGCTACACCTTC. Protein product: CASSLKPGEPYGYTF.

The J gene is TRBJ1-1, the V gene TRBV19, with 8 nucleotides matching TRBD1. Unmatched junction bases numbered 10, after V lost 4 bases and J lost 6 bases. The germline V gene encodes CDR1 LNHDA and CDR2 SQIVND (reference sequence). The CDR3 covers 15 residues. The CDR3 DNA reads TGTGCCAGTAGTAGATCCGGGGACAGGTCTGCTGAAGCTTTCTTT. As protein: CASSRSGDRSAEAFF.

V gene TRBV27 combines with J gene TRBJ2-7, with D hard to call. V lost 6 bases, J lost 4 bases, and 13 bases lay in between. Germline V gives CDR1 MNHEY, CDR2 SMNVEV (reference sequence). The CDR3 has 13 residues. CDR3 sequence: CASSPTQLYEQYF. The CDR3 DNA reads TGTGCCAGCAGCCCCACCCAATTATACGAGCAGTACTTC.

The rearrangement links TRBV14 to TRBJ2-1, with D uncertain. The CDR3 sequence is 14 residues long. Germline CDR1 reads SGHDN; CDR2 reads FVKESK. V dropped 5 bases and J dropped 0 bases, with 8 bases sitting between them. CDR3 region: CASSAASSYNEQFF. The CDR3 region has the DNA TGTGCCAGCAGCGCGGCGAGCTCCTACAATGAGCAGTTCTTC.

This clone has a single count. The V gene is TRBV9, the J gene TRBJ1-1, with 8 bases aligning to TRBD1. Germline V lookup: CDR1 SGDLS, CDR2 YYNGEE. CDR3 size: 13 residues. Trimming took 3 bases from V and 7 from J; bases not matched to a gene: 5. CDR3 sequence reads: CASSEDRASEAFF. In DNA form, the CDR3 reads TGTGCCAGCAGCGAGGACAGGGCAAGTGAAGCTTTCTTT.

This clone was counted a single time. The CDR3 coding sequence is TGTGCCAGCAGTTTAGGCGGGAGGGCCTTTGATGAGCAGTTCTTC. Amino acid sequence: CASSLGGRAFDEQFF. The chain recombines TRBV27 with TRBJ2-1; 9 bases map to TRBD2. Germline CDR1 MNHEY, CDR2 SMNVEV (reference sequence). There are 15 residues in the CDR3. V was clipped by 2 bases and J by 8 bases; unmatched bases: 7.

The V call is TRBV7-9, the J call TRBJ2-7; 10 bases map to TRBD1. The trim removed 5 bases at V and 3 bases at J, leaving 10 bases unmatched. In germline, CDR1 is SEHNR, CDR2 FQNEAQ (reference sequence). The CDR3 length is 16 residues. For the CDR3, the DNA is TGTGCCAGCAGCCAAGCCCGGGGACAGGGGCACTACGAGCAGTACTTC. It encodes CASSQARGQGHYEQYF.

The chain employs TRBV6-6 and TRBJ1-5; D unresolved. V lost 5 bases and J lost 6, with 8 bases in between. This CDR3 is 12 amino acids long. CDR1 MNHNY and CDR2 SVGAGI come from the germline V gene (reference sequence). The DNA for the CDR3 is TGTGCCAGCAGTCTTCCCTCTCAGCCCCAGCATTTT. This encodes CASSLPSQPQHF.

J is TRBJ2-5 and V is TRBV7-2; TRBD2 matches at 9 bases. Germline loops: CDR1 SGHTA, CDR2 FQGNSA. CDR3 length equals 17 residues. Trimming took 4 bases from V and 4 from J; bases not matched to a gene: 13. CDR3 sequence reads: CASSSLIAELAGETQYF. The CDR3 coding sequence is TGTGCCAGCAGCTCTCTGATAGCTGAACTAGCGGGAGAGACCCAGTACTTC.

The chain has TRBV5-1 and TRBJ2-1; D may be TRBD2 (5 bases). CDR1 is SGHRS and CDR2 is YFSETQ in the germline V gene. This CDR3 has 15 amino acids. The ends were cut back, 1 base at V and 9 bases at J, with 17 bases in the middle. The CDR3 spells CASSLWRAPSGEQFF. The CDR3 DNA reads TGCGCCAGCAGCTTGTGGCGGGCACCGTCGGGTGAGCAGTTCTTC.